This passage covers 23 T cell receptor beta chains from one sample sequenced in a study of cytomegalovirus exposure and HLA in healthy donors (dated by TCRdb to the late 2010s). The library relied on the immunoSEQ multiplex PCR assay. The multiplex PCR relied on a mix of 60 forward primers for TCR Vbeta segments and 13 reverse primers for TCR Jbeta segments. The table was pulled from immuneACCESS by TCRdb, which kept in-frame rearrangements only. Such tables lose some clones; where checked, under half of the loss comes from unresolved V genes, and the rest has no known cause. This sample holds about 120,000 clones; approximately 84% were observed only once. Clones ranked in the top ten supply approximately 0.24% of the sample. The sequenced sample was PBMCs. Receptors originate from a man in his forties or fifties in good health and CMV-seronegative.

This rearrangement joins TRBV7-3 to TRBJ1-1; 7 bases align to TRBD1. The CDR3 has 13 residues. After removal of 4 bases from V and 5 bases from J, the junction contained 4 bases not matched to a gene. The germline V gene has CDR1 SGHTA and CDR2 FQGTGA. CDR3 nucleotides: TGTGCCAGCAGCTCGGACAGGCTTACTGAAGCTTTCTTT. Its protein is CASSSDRLTEAFF. Full variable domain (remainder filled in from reference TRBV7-3 and TRBJ1-1): GAGVSQTPSNKVTEKGKYVELRCDPISGHTALYWYRQSLGQGPEFLIYFQGTGAADDSGLPNDRFFAVRPEGSVSTLKIQRTERGDSAVYLCASSSDRLTEAFFGQGTRLTVV.

CDR3 sequence (DNA): TGTGCCTGGAGTCGGGACAGTGGATCTGGAAACACCATATATTTT. The encoded protein is CAWSRDSGSGNTIYF. V and J are TRBV30 and TRBJ1-3; 7 nucleotides line up with TRBD1. After removal of 2 bases from V and 1 base from J, the junction contained 5 bases not matched to a gene. The germline CDR1 and CDR2 sequences are GTSNPN and SVGIG (reference sequence). This CDR3 is 15 amino acids long.

The gene calls are TRBV11-1 and TRBJ1-6; possibly TRBD1 for D (5 bases). The CDR3 contains 15 residues. CDR1 and CDR2 (germline): SGHAT, FQDESV (reference sequence). Trimming pared 2 bases from V and 5 bases from J, leaving 10 bases between. The CDR3, as DNA: TGTGCCAGCAGCTTATTGGGGGGGAATAATTCACCCCTCCACTTT. Encoded protein: CASSLLGGNNSPLHF.

This clone was seen more than once but under ten times. J is TRBJ1-5 and V is TRBV14, with no clear D. Between the trimmed V and J ends, which lost 3 bases and 4 bases, there was a span of 7 bases. CDR3 size: 13 residues. Looked up from germline, CDR1 is SGHDN and CDR2 is FVKESK. This chain's CDR3 is CASSQSLNQPQHF. As DNA, the CDR3 is TGTGCCAGCAGCCAGAGCCTGAATCAGCCCCAGCATTTT.

This clone was counted a few times. The CDR3 loop reads CATSAPGPFEQYF. The CDR3 coding sequence is TGTGCCACCAGCGCCCCAGGGCCCTTCGAGCAGTACTTC. The chain joins TRBV15 to TRBJ2-7; D is possibly TRBD1 (5 bases). V lost 5 bases, J lost 6 bases, and 14 bases lay in between. Germline V gives CDR1 LNHNV, CDR2 YYDKDF (reference sequence). The CDR3 is made up of 13 amino acids.

This clone was detected once. This chain joins TRBV5-4 and TRBJ1-6; maybe TRBD1 (6 bases). CDR3 length: 12 residues. The germline gives CDR1 SGHNT, CDR2 YYREEE (reference sequence). V was pared by 9 bases and J by 7 bases, with 11 bases between. The CDR3, as DNA: TGTGCCATTTCGACAGGCAATTCACCCCTCCACTTT. Its translation: CAISTGNSPLHF.

The chain employs TRBV5-1 and TRBJ2-5, with D possibly TRBD1 on 6 matching bases. The CDR3 is 14 amino acids. The ends were cut back, 3 bases at V and 4 bases at J, with 13 bases in the middle. CDR1 is SGHRS, CDR2 YFSETQ, per germline. In DNA form, the CDR3 reads TGCGCCAGCAGCTCGACAGGTCGAGGAGAGACCCAGTACTTC. Translation gives CASSSTGRGETQYF.

The chain carries TRBV27 and TRBJ2-5, with TRBD2 identical over 8 bases. The J call may be incorrect, as the DNA end agrees better with TRBJ2-7. The CDR3 totals 17 residues. Germline lookup yields CDR1 MNHEY and CDR2 SMNVEV (reference sequence). Here the CDR3 DNA reads TGTGCCAGCAGCCGAATCCCGGGAGGGGGAGAATTCTACGAGCAGTACTTC. Its protein is CASSRIPGGGEFYEQYF.

The J gene is TRBJ1-4, the V gene TRBV29-1; D is ambiguous. V was cut by 0 bases and J by 8 bases, with 13 bases left in between. The CDR3 loop spans 14 amino acids. CDR1 and CDR2 (germline): SQVTM, ANQGSEA. The CDR3 DNA follows: TGCAGCGTTGAAGATCAGCCTAGAGGAGAAAAACTGTTTTTT. Its protein product is CSVEDQPRGEKLFF.

The chain employs TRBV7-9 and TRBJ2-7; TRBD2 matches 10 bases. CDR1 SEHNR and CDR2 FQNEAQ come from the germline V gene (reference sequence). Trimming took 10 bases from V and 2 from J; bases not matched to a gene: 8. The CDR3 totals 14 residues. CDR3 nucleotide sequence: TGTGCCACCCTATTAGCGGGAGGTCCCTACGAGCAGTACTTC. Encoded protein: CATLLAGGPYEQYF.

The V gene is TRBV19, the J gene TRBJ1-5; a possible D gene is TRBD1 (6 bases). The V and J ends lost 6 bases and 6 bases respectively, with 12 bases between them. CDR3 size: 13 residues. Germline V lookup: CDR1 LNHDA, CDR2 SQIVND (reference sequence). DNA of the CDR3: TGTGCCAGTAGGGCGGGGGGCTCTCAGCCCCAGCATTTT. Translated, it gives CASRAGGSQPQHF.

In this sample, this clone turned up a few times. V and J are TRBV4-3 and TRBJ2-3; tentative D call: TRBD2 (6 bases). This CDR3 is built from 14 residues. Between the trimmed V and J ends, which lost 3 bases and 9 bases, there was a span of 16 bases. Germline V gene data show CDR1 as LGHNA and CDR2 as YSLEER. The CDR3 loop reads CASSQRNGGSTQYF. CDR3 bases: TGCGCCAGCAGCCAGAGAAACGGGGGTTCAACGCAGTATTTT.

The genes are TRBV5-6 and TRBJ2-1; D might be TRBD2 (8 bases). V lost 7 bases and J 3 bases, leaving 29 bases between the germline ends. The CDR3 length is 19 residues. The germline CDR1 and CDR2 sequences are SGHDT and YYEEEE. The CDR3 DNA reads TGTGCCAGCGGCGAGGAAGGGGGCTTTAACGGGGGGGTCTACAATGAGCAGTTCTTC. Translating gives CASGEEGGFNGGVYNEQFF.

This chain uses TRBV7-8 with TRBJ2-3; 7 nucleotides align to TRBD2. V was pared by 1 base and J by 4 bases, with 8 bases of the junction left unmatched. This CDR3 has 16 residues. Germline V CDR1 and CDR2: SGHVS, FQNEAQ. CDR3 in amino acids: CASSLVPGLISDTQYF. In DNA form, the CDR3 reads TGTGCCAGCAGCTTAGTCCCGGGACTAATATCAGATACGCAGTATTTT.

This clone has only one observation. J is TRBJ2-7 and V is TRBV28; 9 nucleotides line up with TRBD1. J lost 2 bases, V lost 8 bases, and 7 bases had no gene match. The CDR3 is 14 amino acids. The V gene's germline CDR1 is MDHEN and CDR2 SYDVKM. The CDR3 protein is CASRLQGAAYEQYF. The CDR3 nucleotides are TGTGCCAGCCGCCTACAGGGGGCGGCCTACGAGCAGTACTTC. The full variable domain, in which reference TRBV28 and TRBJ2-7 provide the parts outside the CDR3, is DVKVTQSSRYLVKRTGEKVFLECVQDMDHENMFWYRQDPGLGLRLIYFSYDVKMKEKGDIPEGYSVSREKKERFSLILESASTNQTSMYLCASRLQGAAYEQYFGPGTRLTVT.

This clone was observed a single time. The chain is built from TRBV19 and TRBJ1-1; unclear D gene. The V gene lost 3 bases and the J gene lost 7 bases, with 9 bases spanning the gap. This CDR3 spans 12 amino acids. Germline V gene data show CDR1 as LNHDA and CDR2 as SQIVND (reference sequence). The CDR3 is CASSIRRDEAFF. The CDR3 coding sequence is TGTGCCAGTAGTATCAGACGGGATGAAGCTTTCTTT.

For this clone: The identical CDR3 is also encoded by other nucleotide sequences in the sample. The rearrangement joins TRBV27 to TRBJ2-3; D may be TRBD1 (6 bases). Germline-derived CDR1 and CDR2 are MNHEY and SMNVEV (reference sequence). The CDR3 runs 14 residues. The V end was cut by 3 bases, the J end by 1 base, with 8 bases between. The CDR3 region is CASSFNRGTDTQYF. CDR3 coding DNA: TGTGCCAGCAGTTTCAACAGGGGCACAGATACGCAGTATTTT.

The chain links TRBV29-1 to TRBJ2-7; TRBD2 might be the D (6 bases). Germline V gene lookup returns CDR1 SQVTM and CDR2 ANQGSEA. CDR3 length: 13 residues. Trimming stripped 6 bases from V and 2 bases from J, with 14 bases between. The chain's CDR3 is CSVNSGGAYEQYF. The DNA for the CDR3 is TGCAGCGTCAACTCCGGAGGGGCCTACGAGCAGTACTTC.

The chain carries TRBV6-5 and TRBJ1-2, with a weak D call TRBD1 (6 bases). The CDR3 has 14 residues. The germline V gene has CDR1 MNHEY and CDR2 SVGAGI. The V and J ends lost 2 bases and 8 bases respectively, with 15 bases between them. CDR3 amino acids: CASSYPGGGGGYTF. The CDR3 nucleotides read TGTGCCAGCAGTTACCCGGGTGGGGGCGGGGGCTACACCTTC.

This clone was counted once. The chain employs TRBV28 and TRBJ2-5; perhaps TRBD1 as D (5 bases). The CDR3 consists of 13 residues. V was cut by 5 bases and J by 7 bases, with 14 bases left in between. Germline V gene lookup returns CDR1 MDHEN and CDR2 SYDVKM. DNA for the CDR3: TGTGCCAGCAGTCAAAGGGGATACGGGACCCAGTACTTC. This codes for CASSQRGYGTQYF.

J is TRBJ1-1 and V is TRBV28; D is perhaps TRBD1 (6 bases). Germline CDR1 reads MDHEN; CDR2 reads SYDVKM. Deletions cut 4 bases from V and 4 bases from J, with 22 bases between. The CDR3 loop spans 17 amino acids. The CDR3 reads CASSSILSRQDSTEAFF. As DNA, the CDR3 is TGTGCCAGCAGTTCAATCCTTAGTAGACAGGACAGCACTGAAGCTTTCTTT. The full variable domain, its missing parts supplied by reference TRBV28 and TRBJ1-1, is DVKVTQSSRYLVKRTGEKVFLECVQDMDHENMFWYRQDPGLGLRLIYFSYDVKMKEKGDIPEGYSVSREKKERFSLILESASTNQTSMYLCASSSILSRQDSTEAFFGQGTRLTVV.

This chain connects TRBV5-1 to TRBJ2-7, with TRBD2 matching 8 bases. The CDR3 runs 15 residues. The junction had 12 bases not matched to a gene; V was cut back by 4 bases and J by 6 bases. Germline V lookup: CDR1 SGHRS, CDR2 YFSETQ. DNA for the CDR3: TGCGCCAGCAGCATATCCGGGACTAGTCAGGTCGAGCAGTACTTC. It codes for CASSISGTSQVEQYF.

This clone appeared a single time. The chain joins TRBV11-2 to TRBJ2-1; TRBD1 is a possible D gene (6 bases). The CDR3 has 12 amino acids. Per germline, CDR1 SGHAT and CDR2 FQNNGV. The V end lost 4 bases, the J end lost 8 bases, and 9 bases lay between the germline ends. For the CDR3, the DNA is TGTGCCAGCAGCTCACAGGGTTATGAGCAGTTCTTC. Translated: CASSSQGYEQFF.